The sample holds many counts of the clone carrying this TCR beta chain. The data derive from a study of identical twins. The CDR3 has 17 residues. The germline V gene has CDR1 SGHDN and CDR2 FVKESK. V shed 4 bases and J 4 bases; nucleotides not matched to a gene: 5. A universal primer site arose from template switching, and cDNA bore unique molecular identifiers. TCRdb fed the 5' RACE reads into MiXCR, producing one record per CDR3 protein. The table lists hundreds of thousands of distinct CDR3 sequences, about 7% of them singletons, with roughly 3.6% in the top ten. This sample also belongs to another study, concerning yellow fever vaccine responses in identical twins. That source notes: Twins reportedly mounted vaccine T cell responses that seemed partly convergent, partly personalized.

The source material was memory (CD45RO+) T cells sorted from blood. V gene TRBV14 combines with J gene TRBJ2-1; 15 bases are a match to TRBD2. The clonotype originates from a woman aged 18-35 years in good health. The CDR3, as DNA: TGTGCCAGCAGCCGGACTAGCGGGGGGGCAAGTTACAATGAGCAGTTCTTC. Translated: CASSRTSGGASYNEQFF.